These 28 T cell receptor beta chains were all obtained from the same sample, sequenced in a study of CD8 T cells in ankylosing spondylitis. Points from the study as a whole: A motif of 7 to 9 highly homologous TCR beta variants was seen as apparently characteristic of ankylosing spondylitis blood.

For these TCRs, the target antigens are not known. TCRdb re-analysed the 5' RACE reads in MiXCR, keeping a single row per CDR3 protein. This repertoire shows about 700,000 distinct CDR3 sequences, under 20% found once; its top ten account for around a fifth. Sequencing used blood, either unsorted or a sorted T cell fraction (not recorded which). The receptors originated from a male donor with ankylosing spondylitis.

This chain uses TRBV11-2 with TRBJ1-3; no clear D. The V gene lost 1 base and the J gene lost 4 bases, with 11 bases spanning the gap. The CDR3 has 15 amino acids. CDR1 SGHAT and CDR2 FQNNGV come from the germline V gene. The CDR3 loop is CASSLGPNPGNTIYF. The CDR3 nucleotides are TGTGCCAGCAGCTTAGGGCCCAATCCCGGAAACACCATATATTTT.

Ten or more counts support this clonotype. The chain has TRBV12-3 or TRBV12-4 and TRBJ2-7, with 8 bases identical to TRBD1. V lost 6 bases and J lost 4; bases outside the gene matches: 8. The CDR3 runs 14 residues. The CDR3 nucleotides are TGTGCCAGCAGCCCGACAGGGGTCCTATACGAGCAGTACTTC. This gives the protein CASSPTGVLYEQYF.

The chain couples TRBV12-3 or TRBV12-4 to TRBJ2-1; D unclear. Between the trimmed V and J ends, which lost 6 bases and 6 bases, there was a span of 9 bases. This CDR3 is 12 amino acids long. CDR3: CASSQMGNEQFF. For the CDR3, the DNA is TGTGCCAGCAGCCAAATGGGCAATGAGCAGTTCTTC.

This clonotype was detected only a few times. The V gene is TRBV7-2, the J gene TRBJ1-1; no definite D call. Trimming cost V 1 base and J 4 bases, with 13 bases left between them. The CDR3 has 15 amino acids. The germline V gene has CDR1 SGHTA and CDR2 FQGNSA. This CDR3 reads CASSLVPTEGTEAFF. Written as DNA, the CDR3 is TGTGCCAGCAGCTTAGTCCCTACTGAGGGCACTGAAGCTTTCTTT.

V gene TRBV20-1 combines with J gene TRBJ2-3; D gene ambiguous. CDR3 length equals 15 residues. Trimming left V 1 base short and J 2 bases short, with 13 bases between. Looked up from germline, CDR1 is DFQATT and CDR2 is SNEGSKA (reference sequence). The CDR3 nucleotides read TGCAGTGCTAGAGGGCCCAGCCCTTACACAGATACGCAGTATTTT. This codes for CSARGPSPYTDTQYF.

This clonotype was seen only a few times. The rearrangement uses TRBV12-3 or TRBV12-4 and TRBJ2-4; 10 nucleotides match TRBD2. The CDR3 is 20 amino acids. V lost 1 base and J lost 0; bases outside the gene matches: 12. As DNA, the CDR3 is TGTGCCAGCAGTTTAGAAGGACTAGCGGATCTAGGGGCAGCCAAAAACATTCAGTACTTC. Amino acid sequence: CASSLEGLADLGAAKNIQYF.

On this clonotype itself: A read error may explain this, as a much larger clone is one base away. The V call is TRBV4-2, the J call TRBJ2-2; 8 bases agree with TRBD2. This CDR3 region has 15 residues. Germline values: CDR1 LGHNA, CDR2 YNFKEQ. J lost 3 bases, V lost 8 bases, and 8 bases had no gene match. The CDR3 DNA sequence: TGTGCCAGCGGCTCGGGACTAGATTACACCGGGGAGCTGTTTTTT. It translates to CASGSGLDYTGELFF.

In this sample, this clonotype turned up many times. The CDR3, as DNA: TGCAGTGCCCCCGGGACAGGGGTACCTGAAGCTTTCTTT. Its protein product is CSAPGTGVPEAFF. J is TRBJ1-1 and V is TRBV20-1; 10 nucleotides align to TRBD1. This CDR3 contains 13 residues. V lost 6 bases and J lost 6; bases outside the gene matches: 7. Germline V CDR1 and CDR2: DFQATT, SNEGSKA (reference sequence).

This clonotype was detected only a few times. This chain links TRBV7-2 with TRBJ2-3, with 14 bases that match TRBD2. This CDR3 is 16 amino acids long. The V segment lost 5 bases and the J segment 11 bases; nucleotides outside the gene matches: 12. Germline V lookup: CDR1 SGHTA, CDR2 FQGNSA. The CDR3 protein is CASSGGTSGGKLGQYF. CDR3 DNA: TGTGCCAGCAGCGGCGGGACTAGCGGGGGTAAATTGGGGCAGTATTTT.

This clonotype appeared a few times. The chain recombines TRBV12-3 or TRBV12-4 with TRBJ2-7, with a tentative D call TRBD1 (6 bases). Trimming pared 6 bases from V and 5 bases from J, leaving 14 bases between. The CDR3 has 13 residues. The CDR3 nucleotides read TGTGCCAGCAGAGAGCAGGGGTCCCACGAGCAGTACTTC. This translates into CASREQGSHEQYF.

In its sample, this clonotype was seen a few times. The chain employs TRBV12-3 or TRBV12-4 and TRBJ2-3; D gene uncertain. The CDR3 extends over 14 amino acids. V lost 3 bases and J lost 5, with 12 bases in between. The CDR3 DNA reads TGTGCCAGCAGTTTGGGCCTTGGGTTAGATACGCAGTATTTT. It codes for CASSLGLGLDTQYF.

This clonotype was recorded a few times. This rearrangement joins TRBV20-1 to TRBJ2-3, with TRBD2 identical over 9 bases. The CDR3 length is 16 residues. The junction had 10 bases not matched to a gene; V was cut back by 5 bases and J by 1 base. Germline V gives CDR1 DFQATT, CDR2 SNEGSKA (reference sequence). The CDR3 region has the DNA TGCAGTGCTGCCCCCACTAGCGGGCGGGGCACAGATACGCAGTATTTT. This codes for CSAAPTSGRGTDTQYF.

This clonotype was detected many times. The chain combines TRBV12-3 or TRBV12-4 with TRBJ1-1; D possibly corresponds to TRBD1 (5 bases). The CDR3 totals 14 residues. V lost 1 base to trimming and J lost 3 bases, with 9 bases between them. The DNA for the CDR3 is TGTGCCAGCAGTTTAGGGGGGTGGGACACTGAAGCTTTCTTT. Amino acids: CASSLGGWDTEAFF.

This clonotype turned up a few times. CDR3 nucleotide sequence: TGTGCCAGCAGTTTCATCCCACTCGGGACAGGGGATGACTACGAGCAGTACTTC. Protein: CASSFIPLGTGDDYEQYF. V gene TRBV27 combines with J gene TRBJ2-7, with TRBD1 identical over 10 bases. Losses at the gene ends were 3 bases for V and 3 bases for J; bases not matched to a gene: 14. Germline CDR1 MNHEY, CDR2 SMNVEV (reference sequence). This CDR3 comprises 18 residues.

This clonotype was seen only a few times. The chain employs TRBV15 and TRBJ1-6; D is possibly TRBD1 (6 bases). Trimming pared 0 bases from V and 2 bases from J, leaving 8 bases between. Germline assignment: CDR1 LNHNV and CDR2 YYDKDF (reference sequence). The CDR3 is made up of 16 amino acids. CDR3 loop: CATSRDRGPYNSPLHF. The CDR3 DNA follows: TGTGCCACCAGCAGAGACAGGGGTCCCTATAATTCACCCCTCCACTTT.

The chain employs TRBV7-6 and TRBJ2-7; possibly TRBD2 for D (6 bases). Germline CDR1 reads SGHVS; CDR2 reads FNYEAQ. Trimming left V 3 bases short and J 4 bases short, with 19 bases between. The CDR3 contains 16 residues. The CDR3 is CASSLLGGPGEYEQYF. The CDR3 coding sequence is TGTGCCAGCAGCTTGCTAGGAGGGCCGGGCGAGTACGAGCAGTACTTC.

The chain carries TRBV5-1 and TRBJ1-1; tentatively, D is TRBD1 (6 bases). Trimming removed 0 bases at V and 5 bases at J, with 23 bases between. CDR1 is SGHRS, CDR2 YFSETQ, per germline. The CDR3 has 18 residues. CDR3 in DNA: TGCGCCAGCAGCTTGGGGGCCCGGGGCAGGGGTATTAGTACTGAAGCTTTCTTT. It yields the protein CASSLGARGRGISTEAFF.

This clonotype was detected only a few times. The chain is built from TRBV4-1 and TRBJ2-5, with D possibly matching TRBD2 (5 bases). Germline V gives CDR1 MGHRA, CDR2 YSYEKL. CDR3 length: 17 amino acids. Between the trimmed V and J ends, which lost 0 bases and 1 base, there was a span of 15 bases. The CDR3 is CASSQDQLARAQETQYF. The CDR3 coding sequence is TGCGCCAGCAGCCAAGATCAGCTAGCACGGGCCCAAGAGACCCAGTACTTC.

The chain combines TRBV12-3 or TRBV12-4 with TRBJ2-2; D gene ambiguous. Between the trimmed V and J ends, which lost 5 bases and 6 bases, there was a span of 16 bases. The CDR3 is made up of 15 amino acids. CDR3 DNA: TGTGCCAGCAGTATCGATTGGGATGAGGCCGGGGAGCTGTTTTTT. Amino acids: CASSIDWDEAGELFF.

The chain joins TRBV7-2 to TRBJ2-3; 9 bases map to TRBD2. Trimming cost V 1 base and J 5 bases; bases outside gene matches: 10. Germline V gene lookup returns CDR1 SGHTA and CDR2 FQGNSA. The CDR3 consists of 17 residues. CDR3 DNA: TGTGCCAGCAGCTTAGTTGGAGCGGGAGGTGGGAGAGATACGCAGTATTTT. As protein: CASSLVGAGGGRDTQYF.

This clonotype was counted a few times. The chain carries TRBV2 and TRBJ2-1, with D uncertain. V lost 7 bases and J 9 bases, leaving 13 bases between the germline ends. Germline CDR1 reads SNHLY; CDR2 reads FYNNEI. This CDR3 is built from 12 residues. The CDR3 DNA is TGTGCCAGCAATGGTTTGGAAAGTGAGCAGTTCTTC. It yields the protein CASNGLESEQFF.

This sequence joins TRBV7-9 and TRBJ2-5, with D hard to call. Trimming shortened V by 2 bases and J by 2 bases, and 15 bases separated the two germline ends. CDR3 length equals 16 residues. Germline CDR1 and CDR2: SEHNR and FQNEAQ (reference sequence). The CDR3 region is CASSLSPDGPQETQYF. CDR3 nucleotides: TGTGCCAGCAGCTTATCCCCCGACGGGCCACAAGAGACCCAGTACTTC. The variable domain in full, with the rest retrieved from reference TRBV7-9 and TRBJ2-5, is DTGVSQNPRHKITKRGQNVTFRCDPISEHNRLYWYRQTLGQGPEFLTYFQNEAQLEKSRLLSDRFSAERPKGSFSTLEIQRTEQGDSAMYLCASSLSPDGPQETQYFGPGTRLLVL.

This clonotype was detected a few times. This chain connects TRBV20-1 to TRBJ2-5; TRBD2 aligns across 11 bases. The CDR3 is made up of 14 amino acids. V shed 3 bases, J shed 5 bases, and the junction held 5 bases outside the gene matches. In germline, CDR1 is DFQATT, CDR2 SNEGSKA (reference sequence). CDR3 nucleotides: TGCAGTGCTAGTACTAGCGGGAGTTGGGAGACCCAGTACTTC. It translates to CSASTSGSWETQYF.

CDR3 loop: CSVGGQGAREGYEQYF. CDR3 nucleotides: TGCAGCGTTGGGGGACAGGGTGCCAGGGAAGGCTACGAGCAGTACTTC. The rearrangement links TRBV29-1 to TRBJ2-7; the match to TRBD1 covers 9 bases. The CDR3 runs 16 residues. Trimming at V came to 4 bases and at J to 3 bases, leaving 13 bases not matched to a gene. Germline values: CDR1 SQVTM, CDR2 ANQGSEA.

The table lists this clonotype with a few counts. This sequence joins TRBV10-2 and TRBJ2-7; 7 bases map to TRBD1. This CDR3 has 15 residues. Germline assignment: CDR1 WSHSY and CDR2 SAAADI. V was pared by 8 bases and J by 0 bases, with 10 bases of the junction left unmatched. CDR3 DNA sequence: TGCGCCAGCCTACAGGGGACGGGGAGCTCCTACGAGCAGTACTTC. Translated: CASLQGTGSSYEQYF.

This clonotype has a handful of counts. The V gene is TRBV7-9, the J gene TRBJ2-2, with 9 bases fitting TRBD2. The V segment lost 5 bases and the J segment 7 bases; nucleotides outside the gene matches: 8. The CDR3 extends over 15 amino acids. Germline V gene data show CDR1 as SEHNR and CDR2 as FQNEAQ (reference sequence). In DNA, the CDR3 is TGTGCCAGCAGCCCGACGGCGGGAGGGAGCGGGGAGCTGTTTTTT. It codes for CASSPTAGGSGELFF.

V and J are TRBV27 and TRBJ1-2; D gene ambiguous. Germline V gene sequence: CDR1 MNHEY, CDR2 SMNVEV (reference sequence). CDR3 length: 16 amino acids. Trimming removed 5 bases at V and 3 bases at J, with 19 bases between. CDR3 coding DNA: TGTGCCAGCAGTCCAAACCCCCCCGGGCCGCACTATGGCTACACCTTC. Its protein is CASSPNPPGPHYGYTF.

The gene calls are TRBV19 and TRBJ2-1, with 11 nucleotides matching TRBD2. V shed 4 bases, J shed 6 bases, and the junction held 8 bases outside the gene matches. The CDR3 contains 16 residues. In germline, CDR1 is LNHDA, CDR2 SQIVND (reference sequence). The CDR3 DNA reads TGTGCCAGTAGTAATATACTAGCGGGAGCGTTCAATGAGCAGTTCTTC. Translated, it gives CASSNILAGAFNEQFF.